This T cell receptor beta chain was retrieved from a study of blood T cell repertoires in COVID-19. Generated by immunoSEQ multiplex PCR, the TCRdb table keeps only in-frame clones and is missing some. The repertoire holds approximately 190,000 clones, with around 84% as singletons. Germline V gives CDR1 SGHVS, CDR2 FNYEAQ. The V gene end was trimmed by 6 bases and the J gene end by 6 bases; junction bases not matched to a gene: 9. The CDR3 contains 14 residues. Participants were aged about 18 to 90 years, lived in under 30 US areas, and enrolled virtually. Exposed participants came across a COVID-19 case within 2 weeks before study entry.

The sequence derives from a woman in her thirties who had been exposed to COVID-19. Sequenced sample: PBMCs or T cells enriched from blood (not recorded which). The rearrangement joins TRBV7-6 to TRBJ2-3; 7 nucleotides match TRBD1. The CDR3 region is CASSSAQGSDTQYF. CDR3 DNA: TGTGCCAGCAGTTCCGCACAGGGGTCCGATACGCAGTATTTT.